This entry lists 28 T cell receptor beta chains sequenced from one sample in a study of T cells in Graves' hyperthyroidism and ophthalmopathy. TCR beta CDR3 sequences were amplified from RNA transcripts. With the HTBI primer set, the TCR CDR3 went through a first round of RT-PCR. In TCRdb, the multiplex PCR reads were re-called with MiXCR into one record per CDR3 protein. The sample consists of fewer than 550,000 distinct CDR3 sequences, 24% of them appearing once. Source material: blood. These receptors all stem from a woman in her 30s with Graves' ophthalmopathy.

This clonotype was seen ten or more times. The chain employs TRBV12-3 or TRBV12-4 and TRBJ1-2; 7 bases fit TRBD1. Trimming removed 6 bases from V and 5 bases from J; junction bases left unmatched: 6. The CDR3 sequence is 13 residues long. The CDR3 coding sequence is TGTGCCAGCAGCCGGGACAGCGAATATGGCTACACCTTC. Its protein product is CASSRDSEYGYTF.

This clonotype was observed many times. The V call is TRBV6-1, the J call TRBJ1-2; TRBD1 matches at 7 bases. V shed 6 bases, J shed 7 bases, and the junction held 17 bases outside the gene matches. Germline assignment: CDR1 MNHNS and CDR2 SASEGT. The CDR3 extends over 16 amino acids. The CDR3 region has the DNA TGTGCCAGCAGACGCACGACAGGGCCCCATCCAATTGGCTACACCTTC. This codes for CASRRTTGPHPIGYTF.

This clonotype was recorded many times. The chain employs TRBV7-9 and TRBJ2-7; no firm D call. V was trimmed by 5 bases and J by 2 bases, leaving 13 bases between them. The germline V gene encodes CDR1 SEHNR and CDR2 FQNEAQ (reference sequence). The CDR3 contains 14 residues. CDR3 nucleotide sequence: TGTGCCAGCAGCCTAACCACCGGACCCTACGAGCAGTACTTC. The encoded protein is CASSLTTGPYEQYF.

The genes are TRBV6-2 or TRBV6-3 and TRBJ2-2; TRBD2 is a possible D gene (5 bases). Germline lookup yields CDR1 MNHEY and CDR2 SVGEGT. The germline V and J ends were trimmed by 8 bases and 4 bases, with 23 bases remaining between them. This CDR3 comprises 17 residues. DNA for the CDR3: TGTGCCAGCCTTAATCCCCCCGGCGGTGAGGGCACCGGGGAGCTGTTTTTT. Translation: CASLNPPGGEGTGELFF.

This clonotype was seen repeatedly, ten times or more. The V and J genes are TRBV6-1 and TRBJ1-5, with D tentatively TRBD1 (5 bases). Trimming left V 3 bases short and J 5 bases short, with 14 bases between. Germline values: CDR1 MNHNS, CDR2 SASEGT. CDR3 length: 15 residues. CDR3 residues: CASSDGRGGYQPQHF. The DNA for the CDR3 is TGTGCCAGCAGTGATGGGCGGGGGGGTTATCAGCCCCAGCATTTT.

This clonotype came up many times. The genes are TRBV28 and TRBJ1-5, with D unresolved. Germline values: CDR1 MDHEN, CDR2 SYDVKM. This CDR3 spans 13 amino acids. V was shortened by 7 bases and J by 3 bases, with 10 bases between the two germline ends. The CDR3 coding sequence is TGTGCCAGCACCTCGGTTGTCAATCAGCCCCAGCATTTT. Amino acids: CASTSVVNQPQHF.

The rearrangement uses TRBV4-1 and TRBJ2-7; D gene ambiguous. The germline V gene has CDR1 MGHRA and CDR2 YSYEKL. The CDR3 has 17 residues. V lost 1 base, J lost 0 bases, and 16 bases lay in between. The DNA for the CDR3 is TGCGCCAGCAGCCAAGTGGCCCGAAGCGAGCTCTCCTACGAGCAGTACTTC. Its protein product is CASSQVARSELSYEQYF.

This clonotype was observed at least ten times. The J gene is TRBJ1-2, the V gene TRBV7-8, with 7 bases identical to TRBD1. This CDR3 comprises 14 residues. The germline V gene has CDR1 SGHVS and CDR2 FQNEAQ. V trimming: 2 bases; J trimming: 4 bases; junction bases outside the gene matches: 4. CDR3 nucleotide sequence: TGTGCCAGCAGCTTACTGACAGGGCTCTATGGCTACACCTTC. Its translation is CASSLLTGLYGYTF.

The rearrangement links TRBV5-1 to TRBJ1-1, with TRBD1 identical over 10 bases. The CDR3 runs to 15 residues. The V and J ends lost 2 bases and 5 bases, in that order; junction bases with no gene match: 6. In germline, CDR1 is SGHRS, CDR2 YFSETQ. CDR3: CASSLRTGGMTEAFF. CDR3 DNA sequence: TGCGCCAGCAGCTTAAGGACAGGGGGGATGACTGAAGCTTTCTTT.

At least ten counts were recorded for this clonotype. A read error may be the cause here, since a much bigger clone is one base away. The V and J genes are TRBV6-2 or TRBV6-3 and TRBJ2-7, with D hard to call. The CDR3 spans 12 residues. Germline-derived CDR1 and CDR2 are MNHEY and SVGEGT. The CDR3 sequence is CASSYSRGERYF. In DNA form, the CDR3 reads TGTGCCAGCAGTTACTCGAGAGGAGAGCGGTACTTC.

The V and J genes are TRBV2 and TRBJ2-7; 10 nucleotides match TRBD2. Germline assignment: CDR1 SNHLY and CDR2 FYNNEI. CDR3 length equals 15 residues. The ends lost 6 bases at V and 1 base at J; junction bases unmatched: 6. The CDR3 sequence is CASSASGGASYEQYF. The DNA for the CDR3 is TGTGCCAGCAGCGCTAGCGGGGGCGCTTCCTACGAGCAGTACTTC.

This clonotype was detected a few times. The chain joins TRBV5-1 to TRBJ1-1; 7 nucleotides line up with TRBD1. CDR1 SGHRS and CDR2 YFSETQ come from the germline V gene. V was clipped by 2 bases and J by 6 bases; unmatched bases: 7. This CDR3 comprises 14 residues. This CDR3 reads CASSLSQGLAEAFF. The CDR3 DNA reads TGCGCCAGCAGCTTATCACAGGGGTTAGCTGAAGCTTTCTTT.

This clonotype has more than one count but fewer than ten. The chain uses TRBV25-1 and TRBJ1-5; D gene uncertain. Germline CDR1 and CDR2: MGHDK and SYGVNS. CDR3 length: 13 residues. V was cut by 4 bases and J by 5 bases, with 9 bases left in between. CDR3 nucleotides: TGTGCCAGCAGTGCTATCGGGTATCAGCCCCAGCATTTT. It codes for CASSAIGYQPQHF.

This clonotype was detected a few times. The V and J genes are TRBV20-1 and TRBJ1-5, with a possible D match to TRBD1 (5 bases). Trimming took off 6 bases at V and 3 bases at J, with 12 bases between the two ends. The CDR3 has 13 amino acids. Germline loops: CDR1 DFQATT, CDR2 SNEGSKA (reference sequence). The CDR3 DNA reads TGCAGTGCCCAGACAGCCCCCAATCAGCCCCAGCATTTT. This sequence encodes CSAQTAPNQPQHF.

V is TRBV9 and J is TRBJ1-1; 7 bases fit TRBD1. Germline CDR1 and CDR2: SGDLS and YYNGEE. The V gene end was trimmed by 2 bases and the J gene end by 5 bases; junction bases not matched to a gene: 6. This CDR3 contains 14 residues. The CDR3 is CASSVQGVETEAFF. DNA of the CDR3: TGTGCCAGCAGCGTCCAGGGGGTAGAGACTGAAGCTTTCTTT.

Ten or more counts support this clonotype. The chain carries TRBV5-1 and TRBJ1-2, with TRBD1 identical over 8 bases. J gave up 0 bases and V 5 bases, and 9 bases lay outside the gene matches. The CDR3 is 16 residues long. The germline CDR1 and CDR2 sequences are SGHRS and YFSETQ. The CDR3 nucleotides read TGCGCCAGCAGATCGGGACAGGTTTCTACTAACTATGGCTACACCTTC. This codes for CASRSGQVSTNYGYTF. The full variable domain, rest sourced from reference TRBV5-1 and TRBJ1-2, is KAGVTQTPRYLIKTRGQQVTLSCSPISGHRSVSWYQQTPGQGLQFLFEYFSETQRNKGNFPGRFSGRQFSNSRSEMNVSTLELGDSALYLCASRSGQVSTNYGYTFGSGTRLTVV.

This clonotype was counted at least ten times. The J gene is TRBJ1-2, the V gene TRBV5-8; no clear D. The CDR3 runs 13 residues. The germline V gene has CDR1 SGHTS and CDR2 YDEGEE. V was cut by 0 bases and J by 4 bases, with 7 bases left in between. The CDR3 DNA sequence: TGTGCCAGCAGCTTGGCCGGCATCTATGGCTACACCTTC. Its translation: CASSLAGIYGYTF.

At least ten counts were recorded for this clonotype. The CDR3 DNA reads TGTGCCAGCAGCTTAGAGGCACAAGAGACCCAGTACTTC. Its translation is CASSLEAQETQYF. The rearrangement joins TRBV11-2 to TRBJ2-5, with D unclear. This CDR3 is 13 amino acids long. Germline values: CDR1 SGHAT, CDR2 FQNNGV. The germline V and J ends were trimmed by 0 bases and 2 bases, with 4 bases remaining between them.

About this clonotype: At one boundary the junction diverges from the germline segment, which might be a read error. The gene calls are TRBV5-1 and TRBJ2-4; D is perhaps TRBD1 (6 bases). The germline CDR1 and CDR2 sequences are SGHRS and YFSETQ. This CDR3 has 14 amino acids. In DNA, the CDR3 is TGCGCCAGCAGCTTGGTGGCAGGGGATGACATTAAGTACTTC. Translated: CASSLVAGDDIKYF.

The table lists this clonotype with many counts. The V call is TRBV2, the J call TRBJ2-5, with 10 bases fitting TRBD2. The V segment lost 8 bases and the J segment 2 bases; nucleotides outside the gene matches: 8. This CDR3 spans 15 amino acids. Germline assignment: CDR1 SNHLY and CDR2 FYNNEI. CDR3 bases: TGTGCCAGCGTCGTCCAGCGGGGGGGGCAAGAGACCCAGTACTTC. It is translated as CASVVQRGGQETQYF.

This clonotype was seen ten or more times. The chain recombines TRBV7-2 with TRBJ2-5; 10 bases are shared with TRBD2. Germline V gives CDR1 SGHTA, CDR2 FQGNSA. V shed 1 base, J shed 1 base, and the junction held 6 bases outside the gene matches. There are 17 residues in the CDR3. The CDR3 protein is CASSLGPAGGAQETQYF. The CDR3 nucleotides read TGTGCCAGCAGCTTAGGGCCAGCGGGGGGGGCCCAAGAGACCCAGTACTTC.

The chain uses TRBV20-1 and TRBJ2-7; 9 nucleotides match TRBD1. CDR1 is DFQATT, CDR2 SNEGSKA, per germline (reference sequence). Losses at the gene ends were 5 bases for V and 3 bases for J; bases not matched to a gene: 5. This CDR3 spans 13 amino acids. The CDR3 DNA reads TGCAGTGCTGAAGGGGACAGGGTCTACGAGCAGTACTTC. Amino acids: CSAEGDRVYEQYF.

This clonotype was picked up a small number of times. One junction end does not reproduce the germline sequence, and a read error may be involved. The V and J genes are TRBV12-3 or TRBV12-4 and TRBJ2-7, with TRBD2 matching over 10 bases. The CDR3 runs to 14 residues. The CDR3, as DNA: TGTGCCAGCAGGTTAGCGGGAGGCGTCTACGAGCAGTACTTC. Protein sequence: CASRLAGGVYEQYF.

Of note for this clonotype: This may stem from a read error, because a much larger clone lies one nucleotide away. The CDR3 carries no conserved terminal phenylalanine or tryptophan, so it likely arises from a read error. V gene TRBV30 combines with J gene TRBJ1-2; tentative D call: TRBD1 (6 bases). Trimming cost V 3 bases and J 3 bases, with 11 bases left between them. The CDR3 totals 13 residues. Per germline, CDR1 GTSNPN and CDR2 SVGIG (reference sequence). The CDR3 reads CAWRIQGDYGYTL. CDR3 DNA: TGTGCCTGGAGGATACAGGGAGACTATGGCTACACCCTC.

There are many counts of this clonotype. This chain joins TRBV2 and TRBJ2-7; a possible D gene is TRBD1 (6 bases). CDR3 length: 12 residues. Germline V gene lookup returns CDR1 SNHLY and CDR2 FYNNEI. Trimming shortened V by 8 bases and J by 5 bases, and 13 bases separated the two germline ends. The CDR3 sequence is CASSGEFHEQYF. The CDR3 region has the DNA TGTGCCAGCTCAGGGGAATTCCACGAGCAGTACTTC.

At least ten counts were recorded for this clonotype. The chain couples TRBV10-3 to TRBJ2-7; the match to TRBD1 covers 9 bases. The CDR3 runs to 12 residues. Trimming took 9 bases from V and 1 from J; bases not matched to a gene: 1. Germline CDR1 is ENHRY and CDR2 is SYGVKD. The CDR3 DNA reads TGTGCCATGGGACAGGGATCCTACGAGCAGTACTTC. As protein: CAMGQGSYEQYF.

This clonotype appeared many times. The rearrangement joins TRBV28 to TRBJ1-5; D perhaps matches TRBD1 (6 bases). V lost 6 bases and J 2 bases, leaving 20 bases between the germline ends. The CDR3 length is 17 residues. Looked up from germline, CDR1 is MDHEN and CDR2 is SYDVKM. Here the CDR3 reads CASRPQRGGIGNQPQHF. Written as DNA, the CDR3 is TGTGCCAGCAGGCCTCAGAGGGGGGGGATTGGCAATCAGCCCCAGCATTTT. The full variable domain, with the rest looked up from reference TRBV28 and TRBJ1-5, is DVKVTQSSRYLVKRTGEKVFLECVQDMDHENMFWYRQDPGLGLRLIYFSYDVKMKEKGDIPEGYSVSREKKERFSLILESASTNQTSMYLCASRPQRGGIGNQPQHFGDGTRLSIL.

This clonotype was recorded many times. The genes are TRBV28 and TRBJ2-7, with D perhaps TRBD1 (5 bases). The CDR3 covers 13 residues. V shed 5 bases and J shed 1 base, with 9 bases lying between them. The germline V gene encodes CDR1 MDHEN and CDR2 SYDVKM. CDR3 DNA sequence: TGTGCCAGCAGTAGGACACCTTCCTACGAGCAGTACTTC. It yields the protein CASSRTPSYEQYF.